This T cell receptor beta chain was obtained from a study of OX40 agonist ivuxolimab in advanced cancers. The CDR3 sequence is 15 residues long. The V gene's germline CDR1 is MDHEN and CDR2 SYDVKM. V was pared by 2 bases and J by 1 base, with 2 bases of the junction left unmatched. Method: immunoSEQ multiplex PCR; TCRdb's copy keeps in-frame clones and lacks some. The data hold some 65,000 clones, with about nine tenths observed a single time. V gene TRBV28 combines with J gene TRBJ1-2; 9 nucleotides line up with TRBD1. The TCR comes from an adult with an advanced solid tumor such as melanoma, head and neck, liver or kidney cancer. This specimen consisted of CD4+ or CD8+ T cells sorted from blood, obtained in a trial of the OX40 agonist ivuxolimab. CDR3 DNA: TGTGCCAGCAGTTTAAGGGACAGGGATAACTATGGCTACACCTTC. Residues: CASSLRDRDNYGYTF.